This T cell receptor beta chain is from a study of post-analysis software for immune sequencing data. Findings and caveats of the study: TRBV5-6, TRBV5-1 and TRBV20-1 belonged to a set of about 5 TRBV segments that were more frequent in patients than controls.

V lost 2 bases and J 4 bases, leaving 18 bases between the germline ends. Germline-derived CDR1 and CDR2 are MDHEN and SYDVKM. The CDR3 totals 16 residues. Every TCR beta cDNA library bore unique molecular identifiers. TCRdb passed the PCR reads through MiXCR, listing each CDR3 protein once. The sample lists approximately 730,000 distinct CDR3 sequences, 25% to 30% occurring once. Regarding this clonotype: Its specificity is unknown.

The receptor was derived from a girl aged 10 to 17 with multiple sclerosis. Sequencing was done on a sample of blood. The rearrangement joins TRBV28 to TRBJ2-7; the D gene could be TRBD1 or TRBD2 (5 bases each). CDR3 protein: CASSLTGEGTHYEQYF. The CDR3 coding sequence is TGTGCCAGCAGTTTAACAGGTGAAGGGACCCATTACGAGCAGTACTTC.